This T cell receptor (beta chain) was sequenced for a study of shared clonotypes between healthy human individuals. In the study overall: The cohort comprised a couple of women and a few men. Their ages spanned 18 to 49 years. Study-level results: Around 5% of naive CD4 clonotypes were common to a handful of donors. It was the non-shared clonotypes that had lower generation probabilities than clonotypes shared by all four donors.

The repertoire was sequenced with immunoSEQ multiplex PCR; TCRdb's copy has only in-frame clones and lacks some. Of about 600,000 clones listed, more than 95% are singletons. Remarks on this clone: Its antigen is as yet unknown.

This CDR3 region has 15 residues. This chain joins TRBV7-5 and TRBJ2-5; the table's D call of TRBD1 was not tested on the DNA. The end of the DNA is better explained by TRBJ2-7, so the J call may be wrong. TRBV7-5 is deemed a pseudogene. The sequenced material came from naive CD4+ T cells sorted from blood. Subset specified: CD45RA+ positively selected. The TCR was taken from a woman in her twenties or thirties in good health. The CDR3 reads CVRSQGQGSSYEQYF. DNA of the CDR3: TGTGTCAGAAGCCAGGGACAGGGGAGCTCCTACGAGCAGTACTTC.